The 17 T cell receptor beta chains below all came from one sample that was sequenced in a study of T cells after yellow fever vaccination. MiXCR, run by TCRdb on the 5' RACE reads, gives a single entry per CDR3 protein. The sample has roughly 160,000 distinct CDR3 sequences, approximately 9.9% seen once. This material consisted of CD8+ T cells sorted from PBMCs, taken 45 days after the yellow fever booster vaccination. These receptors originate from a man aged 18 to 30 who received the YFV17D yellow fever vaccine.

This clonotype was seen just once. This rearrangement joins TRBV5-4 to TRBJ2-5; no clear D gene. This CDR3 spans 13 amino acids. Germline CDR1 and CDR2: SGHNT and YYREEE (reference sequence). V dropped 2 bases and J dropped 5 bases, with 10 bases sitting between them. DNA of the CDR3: TGTGCCAGCAGCTTACGAGGAGATGAGACCCAGTACTTC. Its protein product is CASSLRGDETQYF. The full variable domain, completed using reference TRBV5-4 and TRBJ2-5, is ETGVTQSPTHLIKTRGQQVTLRCSSQSGHNTVSWYQQALGQGPQFIFQYYREEENGRGNFPPRFSGLQFPNYSSELNVNALELDDSALYLCASSLRGDETQYFGPGTRLLVL.

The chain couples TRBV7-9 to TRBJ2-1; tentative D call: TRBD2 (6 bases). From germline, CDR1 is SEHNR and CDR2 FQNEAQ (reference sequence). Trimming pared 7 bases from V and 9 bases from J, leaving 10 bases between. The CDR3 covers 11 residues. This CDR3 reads CASTWGVEQFF. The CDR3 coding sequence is TGTGCCAGCACCTGGGGGGTTGAGCAGTTCTTC.

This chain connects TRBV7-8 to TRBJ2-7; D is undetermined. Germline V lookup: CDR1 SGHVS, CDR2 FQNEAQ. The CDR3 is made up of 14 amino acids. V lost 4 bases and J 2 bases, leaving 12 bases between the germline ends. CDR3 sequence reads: CASSSAPLAYEQYF. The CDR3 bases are TGTGCCAGCAGCTCCGCCCCCCTGGCCTACGAGCAGTACTTC. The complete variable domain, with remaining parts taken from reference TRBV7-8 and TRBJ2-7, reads GAGVSQSPRYKVAKRGQDVALRCDPISGHVSLFWYQQALGQGPEFLTYFQNEAQLDKSGLPSDRFFAERPEGSVSTLKIQRTQQEDSAVYLCASSSAPLAYEQYFGPGTRLTVT.

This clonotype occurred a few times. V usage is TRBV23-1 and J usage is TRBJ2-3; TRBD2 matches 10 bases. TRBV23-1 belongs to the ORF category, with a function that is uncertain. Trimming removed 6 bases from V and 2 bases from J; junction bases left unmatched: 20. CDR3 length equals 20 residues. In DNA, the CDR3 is TGCGCCAGCAGCCCCGAAGCACTAGCGGGACACAAATCCCCCACAGATACGCAGTATTTT. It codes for CASSPEALAGHKSPTDTQYF.

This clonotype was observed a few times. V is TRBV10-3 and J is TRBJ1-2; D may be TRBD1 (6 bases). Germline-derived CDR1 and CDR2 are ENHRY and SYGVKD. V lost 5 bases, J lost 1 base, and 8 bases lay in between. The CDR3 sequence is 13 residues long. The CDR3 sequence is CAISPGDNYGYTF. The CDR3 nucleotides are TGTGCCATCAGTCCAGGGGATAACTATGGCTACACCTTC.

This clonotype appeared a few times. The CDR3 loop is CAISGAPGGSTEAFF. The CDR3 region has the DNA TGTGCCATCAGTGGAGCTCCAGGGGGCTCGACTGAAGCTTTCTTT. This chain joins TRBV10-3 and TRBJ1-1; 8 nucleotides agree with TRBD1. Germline CDR1 is ENHRY and CDR2 is SYGVKD. CDR3 size: 15 residues. V gave up 4 bases and J gave up 5 bases; unmatched junction bases: 9.

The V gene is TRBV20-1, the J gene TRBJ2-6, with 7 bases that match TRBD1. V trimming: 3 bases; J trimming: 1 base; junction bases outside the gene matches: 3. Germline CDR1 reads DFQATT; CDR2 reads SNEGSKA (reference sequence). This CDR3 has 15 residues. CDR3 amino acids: CSARGQSSGANVLTF. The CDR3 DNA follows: TGCAGTGCTAGGGGACAGTCTTCTGGGGCCAACGTCCTGACTTTC.

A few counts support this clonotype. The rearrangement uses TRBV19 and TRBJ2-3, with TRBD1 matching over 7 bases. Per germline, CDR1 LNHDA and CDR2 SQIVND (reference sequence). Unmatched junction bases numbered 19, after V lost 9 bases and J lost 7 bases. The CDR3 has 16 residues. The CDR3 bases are TGTGCCAGCCAACCTTCAGACAGGGAAAGAGGTAATACGCAGTATTTT. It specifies CASQPSDRERGNTQYF.

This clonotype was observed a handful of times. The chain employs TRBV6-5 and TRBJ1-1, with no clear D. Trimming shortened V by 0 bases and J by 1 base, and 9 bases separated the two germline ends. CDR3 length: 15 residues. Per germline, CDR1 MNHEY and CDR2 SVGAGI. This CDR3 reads CASSYSTRGNTEAFF. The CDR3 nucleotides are TGTGCCAGCAGTTACTCGACACGCGGGAACACTGAAGCTTTCTTT.

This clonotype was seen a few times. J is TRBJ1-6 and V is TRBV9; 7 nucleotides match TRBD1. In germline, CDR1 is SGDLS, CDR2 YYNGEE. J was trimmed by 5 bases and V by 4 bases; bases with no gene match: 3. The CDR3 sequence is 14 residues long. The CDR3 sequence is CASSQTGNNSPLHF. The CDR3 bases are TGTGCCAGCAGCCAGACAGGGAATAATTCACCCCTCCACTTT.

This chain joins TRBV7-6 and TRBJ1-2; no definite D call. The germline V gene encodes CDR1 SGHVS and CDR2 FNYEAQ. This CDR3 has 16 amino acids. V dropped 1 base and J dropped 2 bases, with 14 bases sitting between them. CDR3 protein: CASSLVWGPLNYGYTF. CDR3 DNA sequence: TGTGCCAGCAGCTTAGTGTGGGGTCCGCTAAACTATGGCTACACCTTC.

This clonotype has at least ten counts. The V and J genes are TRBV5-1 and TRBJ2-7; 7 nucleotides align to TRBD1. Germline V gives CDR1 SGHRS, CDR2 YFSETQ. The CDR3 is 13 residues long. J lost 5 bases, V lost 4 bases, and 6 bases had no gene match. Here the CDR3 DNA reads TGCGCCAGCAGCCCCACCGGGACAGACGAGCAGTACTTC. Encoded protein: CASSPTGTDEQYF.

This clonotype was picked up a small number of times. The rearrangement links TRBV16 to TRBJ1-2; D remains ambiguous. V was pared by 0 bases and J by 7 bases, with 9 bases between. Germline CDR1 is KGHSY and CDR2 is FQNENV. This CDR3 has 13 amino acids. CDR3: CASSQSIRGGYTF. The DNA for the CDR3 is TGTGCCAGCAGCCAATCAATCCGGGGTGGCTACACCTTC.

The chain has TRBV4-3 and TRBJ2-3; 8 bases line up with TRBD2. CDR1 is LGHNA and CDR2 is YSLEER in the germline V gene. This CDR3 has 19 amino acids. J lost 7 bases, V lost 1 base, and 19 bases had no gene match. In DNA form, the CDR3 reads TGCGCCAGCAGCCAAGCATTCACTAGCGGCCTCTTCCTCTACAATACGCAGTATTTT. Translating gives CASSQAFTSGLFLYNTQYF.

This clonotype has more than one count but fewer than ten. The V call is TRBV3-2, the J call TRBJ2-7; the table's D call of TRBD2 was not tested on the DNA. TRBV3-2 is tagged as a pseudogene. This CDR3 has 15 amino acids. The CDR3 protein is CASSPGDVFSYEQYF. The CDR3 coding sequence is TGTGCCAGCAGCCCGGGAGATGTTTTCTCCTACGAGCAGTACTTC.

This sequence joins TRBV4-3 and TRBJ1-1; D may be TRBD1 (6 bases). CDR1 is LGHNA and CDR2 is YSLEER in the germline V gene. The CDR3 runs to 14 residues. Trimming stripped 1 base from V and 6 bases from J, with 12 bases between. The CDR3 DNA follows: TGCGCCAGCAGCCAAGTTCGGACAGTGGCTGAAGCTTTCTTT. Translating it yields CASSQVRTVAEAFF.

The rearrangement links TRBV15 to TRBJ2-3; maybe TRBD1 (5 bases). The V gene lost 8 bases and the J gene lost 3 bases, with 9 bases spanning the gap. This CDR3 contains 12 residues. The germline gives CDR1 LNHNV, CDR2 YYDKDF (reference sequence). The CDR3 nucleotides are TGTGCCACCTCAGGGCCGACAGATACGCAGTATTTT. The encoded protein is CATSGPTDTQYF.